This TCR beta chain was obtained from a study of OX40 agonist ivuxolimab in advanced cancers. This table comes from immunoSEQ multiplex PCR, and its TCRdb copy is limited to in-frame clones, with some not included. This table has roughly 93,000 clones, about 90% appearing once. In germline, CDR1 is SGHTA, CDR2 FQGNSA. V shed 5 bases and J shed 7 bases, with 18 bases lying between them. The CDR3 contains 15 residues. Broader study findings: CD8+ T cells were the subset that, on average, had more expanded clones than CD4+.

As to this clone: Its matching antigen is unknown.

The material sequenced was CD4+ or CD8+ T cells sorted from blood, taken in a trial of the OX40 agonist ivuxolimab. The receptor was isolated from an adult with an advanced solid tumor such as melanoma, head and neck, liver or kidney cancer. This sequence joins TRBV7-2 and TRBJ2-1; D uncertain. The DNA of the CDR3 is TGTGCCAGCAGCCCAATGGCGGTGGTGGGGAATGAGCAGTTCTTC. Translation gives CASSPMAVVGNEQFF.